Following are 7 T cell receptor beta chains from one sample sequenced in a study of CXCR3-negative and CXCR3-positive naive CD8 T cells. The TRB libraries of cDNA were built by UMI-labeled 5' RACE. Reanalyzing the 5' RACE reads, TCRdb keeps one entry per CDR3 protein, without DNA. This table holds some 85,000 distinct CDR3 sequences. Study-wide points: When CXCR3-positive naive cells were set against CXCR3-negative naive cells, the former had more hydrophobic TRB CDR3s.

The antigens for these receptors are not known. Sequencing was carried out using naive CXCR3+ CD8+ T cells from blood. Subset given: CD45RO-CCR7+CD27+CD95- naive CD8+ T cells expressing CXCR3 (TNR3+). The receptors shown here come from a human donor in good health. Some clones in this sample may be carry-over from other donors' samples.

J is TRBJ2-7 and V is TRBV4-3. CDR3 length: 16 residues. Germline CDR1 and CDR2: LGHNA and YSLEER. CDR3 residues: CASSQDLAGGPYEQYF.

The chain combines TRBV6-4 with TRBJ2-7; TCRdb returns TRBD1, unconfirmable since there is no DNA. Germline lookup yields CDR1 MRHNA and CDR2 SNTAGT. The CDR3 covers 13 residues. This CDR3 is CASSEQASYEQYF.

This chain connects TRBV24-1 to TRBJ2-1; TCRdb selects TRBD2, and the lack of DNA leaves this call unchecked. The CDR3 runs to 16 residues. CDR1 and CDR2 from the germline V gene are KGHDR and SFDVKD. The CDR3 protein is CATSDLKAGGNNEQFF.

The rearrangement links TRBV7-8 to TRBJ2-7; TCRdb lists TRBD2, though no DNA is available to test this call. Germline CDR1 reads SGHVS; CDR2 reads FQNEAQ. The CDR3 covers 19 residues. The CDR3 spells CASSLRGPGLASKYGEQYF.

The V call is TRBV27, the J call TRBJ1-1; no DNA is available, so the TRBD1 call from TCRdb remains unchecked. Germline V gene lookup returns CDR1 MNHEY and CDR2 SMNVEV (reference sequence). This CDR3 region has 16 residues. The CDR3 loop reads CASSSDRSFWNTEAFF.

The V and J genes are TRBV12-3 or TRBV12-4 and TRBJ2-7; the D call from TCRdb, TRBD2, cannot be confirmed without DNA. The CDR3 loop spans 15 amino acids. CDR3 in amino acids: CASSQLAGSSYEQYF.

The V call is TRBV7-3, the J call TRBJ2-1; TCRdb's D call of TRBD2 is untestable without DNA. The length of the CDR3 is 18 residues. Germline-derived CDR1 and CDR2 are SGHTA and FQGTGA. The CDR3 sequence: CASSFGQPGTSGSNEQFF.